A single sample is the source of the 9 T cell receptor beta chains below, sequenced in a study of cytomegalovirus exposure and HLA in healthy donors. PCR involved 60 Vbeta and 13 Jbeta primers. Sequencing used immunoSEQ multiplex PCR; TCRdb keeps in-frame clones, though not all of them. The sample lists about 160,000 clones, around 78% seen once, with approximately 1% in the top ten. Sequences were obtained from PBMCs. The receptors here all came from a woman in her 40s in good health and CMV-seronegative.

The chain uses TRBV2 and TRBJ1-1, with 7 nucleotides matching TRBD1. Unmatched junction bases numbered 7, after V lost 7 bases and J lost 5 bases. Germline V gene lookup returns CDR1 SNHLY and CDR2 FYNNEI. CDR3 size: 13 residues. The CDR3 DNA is TGTGCCAGCACTGATTCGACAGGGACTGAAGCTTTCTTT. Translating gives CASTDSTGTEAFF.

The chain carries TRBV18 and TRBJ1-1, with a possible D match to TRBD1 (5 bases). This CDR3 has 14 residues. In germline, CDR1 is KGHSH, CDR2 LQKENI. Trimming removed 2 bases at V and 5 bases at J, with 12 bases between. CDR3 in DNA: TGTGCCAGCTCACCAATAGGGGAGGCGACTGAAGCTTTCTTT. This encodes CASSPIGEATEAFF.

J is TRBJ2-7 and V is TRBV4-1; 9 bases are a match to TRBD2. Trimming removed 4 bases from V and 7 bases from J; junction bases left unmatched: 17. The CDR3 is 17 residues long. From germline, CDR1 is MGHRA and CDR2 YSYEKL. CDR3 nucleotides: TGCGCCAGCAGCCGAGACCCGGGGCTAGCGGGGCCCAGGGAGCAGTACTTC. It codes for CASSRDPGLAGPREQYF.

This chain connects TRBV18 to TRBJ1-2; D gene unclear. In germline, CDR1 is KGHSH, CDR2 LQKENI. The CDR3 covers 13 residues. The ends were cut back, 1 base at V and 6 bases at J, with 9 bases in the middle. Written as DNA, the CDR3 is TGTGCCAGCTCACCACAAGACGGGGATGGCTACACCTTC. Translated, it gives CASSPQDGDGYTF.

The CDR3 DNA is TGTGCCAGCAGACTAGCGGGAGGGCCCCCAGATACGCAGTATTTT. Amino acid sequence: CASRLAGGPPDTQYF. The chain couples TRBV19 to TRBJ2-3; 14 bases match TRBD2. The CDR3 length is 15 residues. Germline CDR1 reads LNHDA; CDR2 reads SQIVND (reference sequence). Trimming at V came to 9 bases and at J to 4 bases, leaving 6 bases not matched to a gene.

The CDR3 protein is CASSLSGEQTQYF. CDR3 nucleotide sequence: TGTGCCAGCAGCTTATCAGGGGAACAGACCCAGTACTTC. The chain employs TRBV7-9 and TRBJ2-5, with D tentatively TRBD1 (6 bases). Per the germline V gene, CDR1 is SEHNR and CDR2 is FQNEAQ (reference sequence). The CDR3 runs to 13 residues. V was shortened by 2 bases and J by 6 bases, with 10 bases between the two germline ends.

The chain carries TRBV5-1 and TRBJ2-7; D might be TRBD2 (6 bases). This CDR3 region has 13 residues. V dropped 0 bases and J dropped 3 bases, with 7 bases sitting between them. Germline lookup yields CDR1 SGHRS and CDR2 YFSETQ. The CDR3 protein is CASSLEEGYEQYF. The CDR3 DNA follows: TGCGCCAGCAGCTTGGAGGAGGGCTACGAGCAGTACTTC.

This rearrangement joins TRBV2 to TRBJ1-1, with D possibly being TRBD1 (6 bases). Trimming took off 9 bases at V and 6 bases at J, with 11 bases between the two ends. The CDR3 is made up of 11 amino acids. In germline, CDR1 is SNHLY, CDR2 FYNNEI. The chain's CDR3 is CASTGYAEAFF. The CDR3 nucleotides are TGTGCCAGTACAGGGTACGCTGAAGCTTTCTTT.

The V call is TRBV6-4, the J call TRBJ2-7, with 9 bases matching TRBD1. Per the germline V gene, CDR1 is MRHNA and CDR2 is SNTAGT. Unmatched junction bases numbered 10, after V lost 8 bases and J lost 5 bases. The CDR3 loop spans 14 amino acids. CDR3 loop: CASPEGTGIHEQYF. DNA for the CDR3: TGTGCCAGCCCTGAGGGGACAGGGATCCACGAGCAGTACTTC.